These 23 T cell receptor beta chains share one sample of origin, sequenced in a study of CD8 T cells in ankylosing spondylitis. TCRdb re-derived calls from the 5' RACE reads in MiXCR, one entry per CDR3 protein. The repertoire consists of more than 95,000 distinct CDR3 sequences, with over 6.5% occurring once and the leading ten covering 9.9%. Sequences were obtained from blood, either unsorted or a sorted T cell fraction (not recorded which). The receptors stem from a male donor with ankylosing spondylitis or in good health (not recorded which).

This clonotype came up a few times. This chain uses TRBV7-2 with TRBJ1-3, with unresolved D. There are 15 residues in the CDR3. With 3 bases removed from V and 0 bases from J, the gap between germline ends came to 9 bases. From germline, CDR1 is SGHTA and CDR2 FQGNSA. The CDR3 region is CASSFRIASGNTIYF. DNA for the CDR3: TGTGCCAGCAGCTTTCGCATAGCCTCTGGAAACACCATATATTTT.

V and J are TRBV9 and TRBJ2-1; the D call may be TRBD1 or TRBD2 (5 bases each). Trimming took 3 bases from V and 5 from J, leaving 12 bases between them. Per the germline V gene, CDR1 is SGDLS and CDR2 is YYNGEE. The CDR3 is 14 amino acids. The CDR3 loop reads CASSAPGTHNEQFF. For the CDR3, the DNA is TGTGCCAGCAGCGCCCCGGGGACCCACAATGAGCAGTTCTTC.

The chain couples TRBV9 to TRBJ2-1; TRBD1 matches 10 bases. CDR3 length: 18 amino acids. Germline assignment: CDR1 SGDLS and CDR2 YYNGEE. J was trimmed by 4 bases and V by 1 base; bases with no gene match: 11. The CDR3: CASSVRVGQGPLYNEQFF. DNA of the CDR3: TGTGCCAGCAGCGTAAGGGTGGGACAGGGGCCCCTATACAATGAGCAGTTCTTC. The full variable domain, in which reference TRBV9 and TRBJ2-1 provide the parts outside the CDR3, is DSGVTQTPKHLITATGQRVTLRCSPRSGDLSVYWYQQSLDQGLQFLIQYYNGEERAKGNILERFSAQQFPDLHSELNLSSLELGDSALYFCASSVRVGQGPLYNEQFFGPGTRLTVL.

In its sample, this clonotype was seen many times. CDR3 residues: CASSDSAGQGEQTQYF. The CDR3 nucleotides read TGTGCCAGCAGTGATTCCGCGGGACAGGGTGAACAGACCCAGTACTTC. The chain employs TRBV2 and TRBJ2-5; the match to TRBD1 covers 9 bases. The CDR3 sequence is 16 residues long. Trimming at V came to 3 bases and at J to 6 bases, leaving 11 bases not matched to a gene. The germline V gene has CDR1 SNHLY and CDR2 FYNNEI.

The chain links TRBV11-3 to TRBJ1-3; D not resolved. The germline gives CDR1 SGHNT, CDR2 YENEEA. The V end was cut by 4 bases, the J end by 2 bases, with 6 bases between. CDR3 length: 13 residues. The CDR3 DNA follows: TGTGCCAGCAGCTCCATTCCTGGAAACACCATATATTTT. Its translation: CASSSIPGNTIYF.

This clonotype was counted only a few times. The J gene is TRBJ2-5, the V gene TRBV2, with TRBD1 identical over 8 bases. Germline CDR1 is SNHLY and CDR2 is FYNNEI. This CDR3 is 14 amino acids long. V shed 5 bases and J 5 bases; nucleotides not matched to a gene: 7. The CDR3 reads CASSLSRGRETQYF. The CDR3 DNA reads TGTGCCAGCAGTTTGTCCAGGGGGCGGGAGACCCAGTACTTC. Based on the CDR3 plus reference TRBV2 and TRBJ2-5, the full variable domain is EPEVTQTPSHQVTQMGQEVILRCVPISNHLYFYWYRQILGQKVEFLVSFYNNEISEKSEIFDDQFSVERPDGSNFTLKIRSTKLEDSAMYFCASSLSRGRETQYFGPGTRLLVL.

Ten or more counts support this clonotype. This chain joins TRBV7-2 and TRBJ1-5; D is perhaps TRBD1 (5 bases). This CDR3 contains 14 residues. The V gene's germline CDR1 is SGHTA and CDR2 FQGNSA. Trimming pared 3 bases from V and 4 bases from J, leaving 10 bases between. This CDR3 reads CASSFPGTNQPQHF. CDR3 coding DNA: TGTGCCAGCAGCTTTCCCGGGACGAATCAGCCCCAGCATTTT.

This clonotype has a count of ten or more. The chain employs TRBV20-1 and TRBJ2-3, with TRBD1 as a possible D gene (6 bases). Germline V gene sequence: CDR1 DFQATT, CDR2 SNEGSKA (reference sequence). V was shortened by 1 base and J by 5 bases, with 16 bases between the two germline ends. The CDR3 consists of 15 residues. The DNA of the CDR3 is TGCAGTGCTAGAGGGGGGAGTCGAGGGGGAGATACGCAGTATTTT. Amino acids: CSARGGSRGGDTQYF.

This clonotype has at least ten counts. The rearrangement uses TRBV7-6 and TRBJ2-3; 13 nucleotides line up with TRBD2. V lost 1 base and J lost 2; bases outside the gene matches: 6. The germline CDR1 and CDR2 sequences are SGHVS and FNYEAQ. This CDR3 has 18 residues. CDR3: CASSLGLAGGTATDTQYF. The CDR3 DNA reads TGTGCCAGCAGCTTAGGACTAGCGGGAGGAACTGCCACAGATACGCAGTATTTT.

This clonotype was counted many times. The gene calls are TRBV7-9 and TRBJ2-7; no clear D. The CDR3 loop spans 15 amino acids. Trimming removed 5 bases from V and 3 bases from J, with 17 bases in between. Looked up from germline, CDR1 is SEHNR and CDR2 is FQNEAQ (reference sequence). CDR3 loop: CASSLWSVPGYEQYF. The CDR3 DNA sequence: TGTGCCAGCAGCCTGTGGTCTGTCCCGGGCTACGAGCAGTACTTC.

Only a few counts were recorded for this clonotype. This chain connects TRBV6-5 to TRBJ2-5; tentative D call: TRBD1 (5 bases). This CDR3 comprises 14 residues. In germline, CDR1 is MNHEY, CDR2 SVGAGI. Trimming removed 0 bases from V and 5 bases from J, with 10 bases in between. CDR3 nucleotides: TGTGCCAGCAGTTACTCGACCAGGGTTGAGACCCAGTACTTC. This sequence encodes CASSYSTRVETQYF.

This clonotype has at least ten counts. In nucleotides, the CDR3 is TGTGCCAGCAGCTTACCTGGGGTTCGGACAGGGGCCGCCGGGGAGCTGTTTTTT. This translates into CASSLPGVRTGAAGELFF. The chain uses TRBV7-6 and TRBJ2-2; TRBD1 matches 9 bases. V was pared by 2 bases and J by 6 bases, with 13 bases of the junction left unmatched. Germline V gene data show CDR1 as SGHVS and CDR2 as FNYEAQ. This CDR3 spans 18 amino acids.

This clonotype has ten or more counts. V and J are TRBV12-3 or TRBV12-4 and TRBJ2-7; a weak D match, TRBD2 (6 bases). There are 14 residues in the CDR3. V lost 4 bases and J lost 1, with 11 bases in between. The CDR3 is CASSSEAGSYEQYF. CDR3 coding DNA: TGTGCCAGCAGTTCTGAGGCGGGGTCCTACGAGCAGTACTTC.

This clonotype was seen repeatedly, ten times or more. As DNA, the CDR3 is TGCGCCAGCAGCCAAGTTATAAGGTCTTCGGGGGCTTTCTTT. It encodes CASSQVIRSSGAFF. The chain couples TRBV4-3 to TRBJ1-1; the D is unclear. The CDR3 is 14 amino acids. Between the trimmed V and J ends, which lost 1 base and 11 bases, there was a span of 17 bases. The germline gives CDR1 LGHNA, CDR2 YSLEER.

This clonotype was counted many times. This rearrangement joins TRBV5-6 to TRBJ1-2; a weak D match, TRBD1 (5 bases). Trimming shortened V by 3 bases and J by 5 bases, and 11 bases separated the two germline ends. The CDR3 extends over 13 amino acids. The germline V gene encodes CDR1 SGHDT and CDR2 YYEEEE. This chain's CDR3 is CASSSTEEYGYTF. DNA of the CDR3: TGTGCCAGCAGCTCGACAGAGGAGTATGGCTACACCTTC.

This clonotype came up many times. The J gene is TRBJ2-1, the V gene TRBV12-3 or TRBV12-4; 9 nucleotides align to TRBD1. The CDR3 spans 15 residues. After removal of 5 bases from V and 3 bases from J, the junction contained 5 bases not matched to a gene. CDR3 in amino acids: CASSQDRGLYNEQFF. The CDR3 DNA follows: TGTGCCAGCAGTCAGGACAGGGGACTCTACAATGAGCAGTTCTTC.

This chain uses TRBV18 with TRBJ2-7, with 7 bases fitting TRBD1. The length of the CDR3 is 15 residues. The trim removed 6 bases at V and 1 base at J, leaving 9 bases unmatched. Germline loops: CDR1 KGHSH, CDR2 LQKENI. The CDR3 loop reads CASSQQGIGSYEQYF. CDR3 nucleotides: TGTGCCAGCTCCCAACAGGGGATCGGTTCCTACGAGCAGTACTTC.

CDR3 loop: CASSEQTVYEQYF. The CDR3 coding sequence is TGTGCCAGCAGTGAACAGACCGTCTACGAGCAGTACTTC. The gene calls are TRBV2 and TRBJ2-7, with D unclear. Germline V gene data show CDR1 as SNHLY and CDR2 as FYNNEI. The CDR3 sequence is 13 residues long. Trimming took 2 bases from V and 3 from J, leaving 8 bases between them.

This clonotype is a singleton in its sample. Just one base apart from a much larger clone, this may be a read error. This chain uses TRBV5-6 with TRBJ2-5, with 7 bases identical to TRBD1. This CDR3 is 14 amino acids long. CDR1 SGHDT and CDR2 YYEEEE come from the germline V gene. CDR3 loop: CTSSLGQQQETQYF. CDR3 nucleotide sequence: TGTACCAGCAGCTTGGGACAGCAACAAGAGACCCAGTACTTC.

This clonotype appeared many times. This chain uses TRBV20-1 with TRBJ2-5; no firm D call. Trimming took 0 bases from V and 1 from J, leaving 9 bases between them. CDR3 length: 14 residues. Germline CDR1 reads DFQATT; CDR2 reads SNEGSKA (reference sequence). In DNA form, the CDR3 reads TGCAGTGCTAGAGATCCGCGGAGCCAAGAGACCCAGTACTTC. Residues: CSARDPRSQETQYF.

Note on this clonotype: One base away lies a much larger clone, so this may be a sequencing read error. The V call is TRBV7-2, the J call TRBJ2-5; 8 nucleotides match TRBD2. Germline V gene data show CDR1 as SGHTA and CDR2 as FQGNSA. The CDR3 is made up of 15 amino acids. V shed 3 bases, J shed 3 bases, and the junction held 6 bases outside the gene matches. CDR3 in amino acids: CASSLVGREEETQYF. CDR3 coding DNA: TGTGCCAGCAGCTTGGTCGGGCGGGAGGAAGAGACCCAGTACTTC.

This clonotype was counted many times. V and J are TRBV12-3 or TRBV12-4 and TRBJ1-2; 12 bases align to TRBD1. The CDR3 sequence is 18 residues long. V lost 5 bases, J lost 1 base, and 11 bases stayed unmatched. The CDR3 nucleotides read TGTGCCAGCAGTCTCCTAGGGACAGGGGGCCCCCTTAACTATGGCTACACCTTC. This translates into CASSLLGTGGPLNYGYTF.

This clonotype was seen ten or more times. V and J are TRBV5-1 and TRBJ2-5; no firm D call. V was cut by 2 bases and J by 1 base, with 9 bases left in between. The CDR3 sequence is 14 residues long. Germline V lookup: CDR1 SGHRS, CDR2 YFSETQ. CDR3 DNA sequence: TGCGCCAGCAGCTTTTCGGGTCTCCAAGAGACCCAGTACTTC. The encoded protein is CASSFSGLQETQYF. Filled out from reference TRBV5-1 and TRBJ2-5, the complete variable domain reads KAGVTQTPRYLIKTRGQQVTLSCSPISGHRSVSWYQQTPGQGLQFLFEYFSETQRNKGNFPGRFSGRQFSNSRSEMNVSTLELGDSALYLCASSFSGLQETQYFGPGTRLLVL.